This entry lists 26 T cell receptor beta chains sequenced from one sample in a study of T-cell memory formation after mild COVID-19. A single record per CDR3 protein comes from TCRdb applying MiXCR to the 5' RACE reads. The sample has over 300,000 distinct CDR3 sequences, around 20% seen once. The material sequenced was PBMCs or a T cell subset sorted from them (not recorded which). The origin of the receptors is a man between 18 and 35 years old who had mild COVID-19 (a few samples of this study predate the infection). Cell type and time point are not known.

V and J are TRBV6-5 and TRBJ1-2; TRBD1 is a possible D gene (6 bases). Germline CDR1 is MNHEY and CDR2 is SVGAGI. Trimming took 0 bases from V and 5 from J, leaving 19 bases between them. This CDR3 has 17 residues. The DNA for the CDR3 is TGTGCCAGCAGTTACTCGACGGGCAGGGGACAACCTTATGGCTACACCTTC. It encodes CASSYSTGRGQPYGYTF.

The chain couples TRBV20-1 to TRBJ2-5; TRBD2 is a possible D gene (6 bases). Trimming cost V 3 bases and J 1 base, with 18 bases left between them. CDR3 length equals 16 residues. Germline CDR1 is DFQATT and CDR2 is SNEGSKA (reference sequence). CDR3 residues: CSARKNWGAGQETQYF. The CDR3 DNA reads as TGCAGTGCTAGGAAAAATTGGGGAGCGGGCCAAGAGACCCAGTACTTC.

This clonotype was found a few times. The chain carries TRBV25-1 and TRBJ1-1; 10 nucleotides match TRBD1. Germline CDR1 reads MGHDK; CDR2 reads SYGVNS. J was trimmed by 3 bases and V by 5 bases; bases with no gene match: 12. The CDR3 has 17 amino acids. The CDR3 here is CASSTPGQGSGDTEAFF. The CDR3 DNA is TGTGCCAGCAGTACCCCGGGACAGGGGAGCGGCGACACTGAAGCTTTCTTT.

The chain employs TRBV20-1 and TRBJ2-2; 9 bases align to TRBD2. The germline V gene has CDR1 DFQATT and CDR2 SNEGSKA (reference sequence). There are 15 residues in the CDR3. With 7 bases clipped from V and 4 bases from J, the junction kept 10 bases outside the gene matches. The CDR3 sequence: CSVGGGAFGTGELFF. DNA for the CDR3: TGCAGTGTCGGCGGGGGGGCCTTTGGCACCGGGGAGCTGTTTTTT.

This clonotype has just one count. This chain uses TRBV10-3 with TRBJ1-2; tentatively, D is TRBD1 (5 bases). Germline CDR1 reads ENHRY; CDR2 reads SYGVKD. The CDR3 runs 14 residues. Trimming removed 6 bases from V and 8 bases from J, with 19 bases in between. The CDR3 DNA follows: TGTGCCATCAGCAACACCCAAGGCAGGGACGGCTACACCTTC. Translation gives CAISNTQGRDGYTF.

Here the CDR3 DNA reads TGCGCCAGCAGCTCAGACCTGACAGGGATCGGCTACACCTTC. It yields the protein CASSSDLTGIGYTF. The gene calls are TRBV5-1 and TRBJ1-2; TRBD1 matches at 7 bases. This CDR3 comprises 14 residues. V shed 3 bases, J shed 8 bases, and the junction held 10 bases outside the gene matches. Germline V gives CDR1 SGHRS, CDR2 YFSETQ.

This clonotype was picked up a small number of times. The chain is built from TRBV25-1 and TRBJ2-3; no firm D call. The CDR3 consists of 14 residues. The germline V and J ends were trimmed by 3 bases and 0 bases, with 7 bases remaining between them. The germline gives CDR1 MGHDK, CDR2 SYGVNS. The CDR3 sequence is CASSDTSSTDTQYF. The CDR3 DNA reads as TGTGCCAGCAGTGACACTTCTAGCACAGATACGCAGTATTTT.

This chain links TRBV4-1 with TRBJ1-4; D perhaps matches TRBD1 (6 bases). The V end was cut by 1 base, the J end by 7 bases, with 13 bases between. Germline assignment: CDR1 MGHRA and CDR2 YSYEKL. This CDR3 has 15 amino acids. The CDR3 DNA sequence: TGCGCCAGCAGCCAAGGGGGGGCCGGAGTTGAAAAACTGTTTTTT. Its protein is CASSQGGAGVEKLFF.

In this sample, this clonotype turned up a few times. DNA for the CDR3: TGTGCTACAGGCAGGGTCTACTCAGAGACCCAGTACTTC. Translated, it gives CATGRVYSETQYF. The chain carries TRBV12-3 or TRBV12-4 and TRBJ2-5; TRBD1 might be the D (5 bases). The CDR3 totals 13 residues.

This clonotype was recorded a few times. The chain employs TRBV12-3 or TRBV12-4 and TRBJ2-5; D gene uncertain. Trimming shortened V by 7 bases and J by 0 bases, and 9 bases separated the two germline ends. This CDR3 is 13 amino acids long. The CDR3 spells CASMRNNQETQYF. In DNA, the CDR3 is TGTGCCAGCATGAGAAACAACCAAGAGACCCAGTACTTC.

This clonotype was counted a few times. This chain links TRBV4-3 with TRBJ2-3, with D possibly matching TRBD2 (5 bases). Germline CDR1 LGHNA, CDR2 YSLEER. This CDR3 contains 17 residues. The V end was cut by 7 bases, the J end by 0 bases, with 20 bases between. In DNA, the CDR3 is TGCGCCAGCACCCCCTGGGCTAGCCCCACCAGCACAGATACGCAGTATTTT. Encoded protein: CASTPWASPTSTDTQYF.

CDR3 sequence: CASSLAGPRDEQYV. The CDR3 bases are TGTGCCAGCAGCTTAGCGGGCCCGAGGGACGAGCAGTACGTC. The chain employs TRBV7-6 and TRBJ2-7; possibly TRBD2 for D (5 bases). V was shortened by 0 bases and J by 5 bases, with 11 bases between the two germline ends. The CDR3 loop spans 14 amino acids. Germline-derived CDR1 and CDR2 are SGHVS and FNYEAQ.

This clonotype has just a few counts. The CDR3 reads CASSRTWATEAFF. The CDR3 DNA reads TGTGCCAGCAGCCGCACATGGGCGACTGAAGCTTTCTTT. V gene TRBV5-5 combines with J gene TRBJ1-1, with D unresolved. The V gene's germline CDR1 is SGHKS and CDR2 YYEKEE (reference sequence). Trimming cost V 4 bases and J 5 bases, with 12 bases left between them. The length of the CDR3 is 13 residues.

This clonotype was found a few times. The V gene is TRBV11-2, the J gene TRBJ1-2, with 8 bases fitting TRBD1. Germline lookup yields CDR1 SGHAT and CDR2 FQNNGV. This CDR3 is 14 amino acids long. Trimming at V came to 3 bases and at J to 6 bases, leaving 6 bases not matched to a gene. CDR3 DNA: TGTGCCAGCAGCTTTAGGACAGGGCGGGATGGCTACACCTTC. Translating gives CASSFRTGRDGYTF.

This clonotype was observed a handful of times. The gene calls are TRBV3-1 and TRBJ2-3; 8 nucleotides match TRBD1. From germline, CDR1 is LGHDT and CDR2 YNNKEL (reference sequence). V dropped 5 bases and J dropped 7; count of bases not matched to a gene: 14. The CDR3 sequence is 16 residues long. CDR3 DNA sequence: TGTGCCAGCAGCGTATCCGGGACAGGTTCAGGGAATACGCAGTATTTT. Translating it yields CASSVSGTGSGNTQYF.

The rearrangement uses TRBV5-1 and TRBJ2-3, with TRBD2 matching 11 bases. V dropped 4 bases and J dropped 4; count of bases not matched to a gene: 8. The CDR3 totals 16 residues. CDR1 is SGHRS, CDR2 YFSETQ, per germline. CDR3 residues: CASSQKTSGDPDTQYF. CDR3 in DNA: TGCGCCAGCAGCCAAAAGACTAGCGGGGACCCAGATACGCAGTATTTT.

There are a few counts of this clonotype. The chain links TRBV5-1 to TRBJ2-1, with TRBD1 matching over 10 bases. V lost 0 bases and J lost 5; bases outside the gene matches: 8. This CDR3 has 17 residues. Looked up from germline, CDR1 is SGHRS and CDR2 is YFSETQ. CDR3 nucleotide sequence: TGCGCCAGCAGCTTGGGTTCCGGGACAGGGGAGGACAATGAGCAGTTCTTC. This gives the protein CASSLGSGTGEDNEQFF.

J is TRBJ1-5 and V is TRBV19; tentatively, D is TRBD1 (6 bases). CDR3 size: 15 residues. CDR1 is LNHDA, CDR2 SQIVND, per germline (reference sequence). Deletions cut 6 bases from V and 0 bases from J, with 12 bases between. CDR3 amino acids: CASRKIRGSNQPQHF. DNA of the CDR3: TGTGCCAGTAGGAAGATCAGGGGTAGCAATCAGCCCCAGCATTTT. The full variable domain, rest sourced from reference TRBV19 and TRBJ1-5, is DGGITQSPKYLFRKEGQNVTLSCEQNLNHDAMYWYRQDPGQGLRLIYYSQIVNDFQKGDIAEGYSVSREKKESFPLTVTSAQKNPTAFYLCASRKIRGSNQPQHFGDGTRLSIL.

The chain has TRBV5-6 and TRBJ1-2; the D is unclear. This CDR3 has 14 residues. The V and J ends lost 0 bases and 8 bases respectively, with 14 bases between them. The germline CDR1 and CDR2 sequences are SGHDT and YYEEEE. Here the CDR3 reads CASSLDWSAEGYTF. The CDR3 nucleotides read TGTGCCAGCAGCTTGGATTGGTCCGCCGAGGGCTACACCTTC.

This clonotype turned up a few times. The chain recombines TRBV2 with TRBJ2-5; TRBD1 agrees at 11 bases. Germline-derived CDR1 and CDR2 are SNHLY and FYNNEI. The CDR3 extends over 14 amino acids. Unmatched junction bases numbered 5, after V lost 6 bases and J lost 5 bases. This CDR3 is CASRGQGAFETQYF. The CDR3 DNA is TGTGCCAGCAGAGGACAGGGGGCTTTTGAGACCCAGTACTTC.

This clonotype was detected ten times or more. This chain joins TRBV21-1 and TRBJ2-3; the DNA was not used to check the table's D call, TRBD1. TRBV21-1 is a documented pseudogene. This CDR3 contains 15 residues. The CDR3 protein is CASSRPTGGTDTQYF. The CDR3 DNA sequence: TGTGCCAGCAGCAGGCCGACAGGGGGCACAGATACGCAGTATTTT.

This clonotype was found many times. The V gene is TRBV7-2, the J gene TRBJ2-5; maybe TRBD1 (6 bases). The CDR3 runs to 14 residues. The germline CDR1 and CDR2 sequences are SGHTA and FQGNSA. Trimming left V 0 bases short and J 1 base short, with 6 bases between. The CDR3 here is CASSLAGAQETQYF. In DNA, the CDR3 is TGTGCCAGCAGCTTAGCGGGGGCCCAAGAGACCCAGTACTTC.

The table lists this clonotype with a few counts. This chain links TRBV27 with TRBJ2-3, with D unresolved. Trimming removed 3 bases at V and 2 bases at J, with 6 bases between. CDR3 length equals 13 residues. The germline gives CDR1 MNHEY, CDR2 SMNVEV (reference sequence). This chain's CDR3 is CASSFTYTDTQYF. CDR3 DNA: TGTGCCAGCAGTTTTACCTACACAGATACGCAGTATTTT.

Notes on this clonotype: This may be a read error: a much more frequent sequence differs by one nucleotide. This chain joins TRBV24-1 and TRBJ2-3; 7 positions match TRBD1. The length of the CDR3 is 15 residues. Germline values: CDR1 KGHDR, CDR2 SFDVKD. V trimming: 4 bases; J trimming: 5 bases; junction bases outside the gene matches: 8. The CDR3 DNA sequence: TGTGCCACCAGTGAAGGGGGCGCGGTAAAAGATACGCAGTATTTT. This translates into CATSEGGAVKDTQYF.

V is TRBV7-3 and J is TRBJ2-1; 7 nucleotides align to TRBD1. Germline trimming cut 5 bases from V and 8 bases from J; bases unmatched to any gene: 6. There are 13 residues in the CDR3. Germline CDR1 is SGHTA and CDR2 is FQGTGA. CDR3 nucleotides: TGTGCCAGCAGCCCTGGACAGGAGCATGAGCAGTTCTTC. This gives the protein CASSPGQEHEQFF.

The V and J genes are TRBV7-9 and TRBJ2-1; no definite D call. The CDR3 covers 11 residues. V lost 9 bases to trimming and J lost 15 bases, with 18 bases between them. Germline V gene sequence: CDR1 SEHNR, CDR2 FQNEAQ (reference sequence). CDR3 in amino acids: CASPSDKSLFF. In nucleotides, the CDR3 is TGTGCCAGTCCTTCTGACAAGTCGCTGTTCTTC.